Listed below are T cell receptor beta chains from one sample, sequenced in a study of cytomegalovirus exposure and HLA in healthy donors. TCRdb's copy holds only in-frame clones and misses some; the assay was immunoSEQ multiplex PCR. Among some 140,000 clones listed, roughly 81% were seen once. Sequencing input: PBMCs. The receptors shown here come from a woman in her 30s in good health and CMV-seronegative. Each CDR3 is given with its conserved first and last residue. The order of the fields is CDR3 protein, CDR3 DNA, V gene, clone size, J gene, D gene. D genes are given only for firm matches. Clone size is not always given. Where it is, it says once, few, many or a class for expanded clones.

cdr3_aa: CASSESLAGGLDTQYF
cdr3_nt: TGCGCCAGCAGTGAGTCCCTAGCGGGGGGCTTAGATACGCAGTATTTT
v_call: TRBV10-1
clone_size: .
j_call: TRBJ2-3
d_call: TRBD2

cdr3_aa: CAISEAGTEAFF
cdr3_nt: TGTGCCATCAGTGAAGCCGGTACTGAAGCTTTCTTT
v_call: TRBV10-3
clone_size: .
j_call: TRBJ1-1
d_call: .

cdr3_aa: CASSQGQANQETQYF
cdr3_nt: TGTGCCAGCAGCCAGGGACAGGCCAACCAAGAGACCCAGTACTTC
v_call: TRBV4-2
clone_size: .
j_call: TRBJ2-5
d_call: TRBD1

cdr3_aa: CASSPYDRGNEQFF
cdr3_nt: TGTGCCAGCAGCCCCTATGACAGGGGCAATGAGCAGTTCTTC
v_call: TRBV7-6
clone_size: .
j_call: TRBJ2-1
d_call: TRBD1

cdr3_aa: CASSLEAGYEQYF
cdr3_nt: TGTGCCAGCAGCTTAGAGGCAGGCTACGAGCAGTACTTC
v_call: TRBV7-2
clone_size: .
j_call: TRBJ2-7
d_call: .

cdr3_aa: CSATPSDTQYF
cdr3_nt: TGCAGTGCTACTCCGTCAGATACGCAGTATTTT
v_call: TRBV20-1
clone_size: few
j_call: TRBJ2-3
d_call: .

cdr3_aa: CASSDTGTSSYEQYF
cdr3_nt: TGTGCCAGCAGTGACACCGGGACTAGCTCCTACGAGCAGTACTTC
v_call: TRBV28
clone_size: .
j_call: TRBJ2-7
d_call: TRBD2

cdr3_aa: CASSRGQGGKLFF
cdr3_nt: TGTGCCAGCAGTCGTGGACAGGGCGGAAAACTGTTTTTT
v_call: TRBV2
clone_size: .
j_call: TRBJ1-4
d_call: TRBD1

cdr3_aa: CSGRTGDYGYTF
cdr3_nt: TGCAGCGGCAGAACAGGGGACTATGGCTACACCTTC
v_call: TRBV29-1
clone_size: .
j_call: TRBJ1-2
d_call: TRBD1

cdr3_aa: CASSDRLVWGYTF
cdr3_nt: TGCGCCAGCAGTGATAGGCTAGTCTGGGGCTACACCTTC
v_call: TRBV10-2
clone_size: .
j_call: TRBJ1-2
d_call: .

cdr3_aa: CASSPGTARSPLHF
cdr3_nt: TGTGCCAGCAGCCCAGGGACAGCCCGCTCACCCCTCCACTTT
v_call: TRBV9
clone_size: .
j_call: TRBJ1-6
d_call: TRBD1

cdr3_aa: CASSRTTAPYEQYF
cdr3_nt: TGCGCCAGCAGCAGGACGACAGCCCCCTACGAGCAGTACTTC
v_call: TRBV5-1
clone_size: .
j_call: TRBJ2-7
d_call: .

cdr3_aa: CAISDPGQGSNTGELFF
cdr3_nt: TGTGCCATCAGTGACCCGGGACAGGGATCGAACACCGGGGAGCTGTTTTTT
v_call: TRBV10-3
clone_size: once
j_call: TRBJ2-2
d_call: TRBD1